The 18 T cell receptor beta chains given below trace back to one sample, sequenced in a study of blood T cells in healthy people across ages. The second PCR ran about 6 to 12 cycles with a sample-barcoded 5' primer and J-beta primers. TCRdb fed the 5' RACE reads into MiXCR, producing one record per CDR3 protein. This table has about 670,000 distinct CDR3 sequences, approximately 40% appearing once. Sequenced input: blood. Receptors originate from a man older than 75 in good health.

The table lists this clonotype with a few counts. The chain links TRBV12-3 or TRBV12-4 to TRBJ2-7, with unresolved D. The CDR3 is 11 amino acids. V dropped 5 bases and J dropped 6 bases, with 8 bases sitting between them. As DNA, the CDR3 is TGTGCCAGCAGTCGATTATCCGAGCAGTACTTC. Translated, it gives CASSRLSEQYF.

This clonotype came up many times. The chain has TRBV4-1 and TRBJ2-1, with 8 bases that match TRBD2. J was trimmed by 2 bases and V by 3 bases; bases with no gene match: 3. Per germline, CDR1 MGHRA and CDR2 YSYEKL. CDR3 length equals 15 residues. The CDR3 nucleotides read TGCGCCAGCAGCCAGCGGCGGGAGGCCTACAATGAGCAGTTCTTC. It yields the protein CASSQRREAYNEQFF.

This sequence joins TRBV6-2 or TRBV6-3 and TRBJ2-7; the D gene is possibly TRBD2 (5 bases). The germline gives CDR1 MNHEY, CDR2 SVGEGT. Trimming removed 2 bases at V and 6 bases at J, with 11 bases between. This CDR3 contains 13 residues. In DNA form, the CDR3 reads TGTGCCAGCAGTTACGTTCTTGGAGGCGAGCAGTACTTC. The encoded protein is CASSYVLGGEQYF.

The rearrangement joins TRBV4-1 to TRBJ2-1; 7 positions match TRBD1. The germline gives CDR1 MGHRA, CDR2 YSYEKL. This CDR3 comprises 16 residues. V shed 1 base, J shed 13 bases, and the junction held 16 bases outside the gene matches. This CDR3 is CASSQVGTAAQETQFF. The CDR3 DNA reads as TGCGCCAGCAGCCAAGTTGGGACAGCCGCCCAAGAGACCCAGTTCTTC.

This clonotype was counted between two and nine times. V is TRBV28 and J is TRBJ2-7; D unresolved. The V and J ends lost 1 base and 6 bases respectively, with 16 bases between them. This CDR3 comprises 15 residues. Germline V gene lookup returns CDR1 MDHEN and CDR2 SYDVKM. The CDR3 DNA reads as TGTGCCAGCAGTTTATTAGGCAAGACTTCAACCGAGCAGTACTTC. Its protein product is CASSLLGKTSTEQYF.

The rearrangement links TRBV20-1 to TRBJ2-2; D may be TRBD1 (6 bases). The CDR3 runs 16 residues. The germline V gene has CDR1 DFQATT and CDR2 SNEGSKA (reference sequence). Between the trimmed V and J ends, which lost 3 bases and 4 bases, there was a span of 18 bases. The chain's CDR3 is CSASDWTATSTGELFF. The DNA of the CDR3 is TGCAGTGCTAGTGACTGGACAGCAACTTCCACCGGGGAGCTGTTTTTT.

CDR3 loop: CATSVRLAGERTDTQYF. DNA of the CDR3: TGTGCCACCAGTGTCAGACTAGCGGGAGAACGCACAGATACGCAGTATTTT. The chain employs TRBV24-1 and TRBJ2-3; 12 bases are a match to TRBD2. Germline V gives CDR1 KGHDR, CDR2 SFDVKD. Unmatched junction bases numbered 6, after V lost 5 bases and J lost 1 base. This CDR3 region has 17 residues.

The V gene is TRBV27, the J gene TRBJ2-2; D remains unclear. Trimming took 1 base from V and 3 from J, leaving 12 bases between them. The CDR3 covers 16 residues. Germline V gene lookup returns CDR1 MNHEY and CDR2 SMNVEV (reference sequence). CDR3 protein: CASSLLARWDTGELFF. CDR3 DNA sequence: TGTGCCAGCAGTTTATTGGCGAGATGGGACACCGGGGAGCTGTTTTTT.

The rearrangement uses TRBV29-1 and TRBJ1-2; D gene ambiguous. CDR1 is SQVTM, CDR2 ANQGSEA, per germline. This CDR3 contains 12 residues. Deletions cut 5 bases from V and 0 bases from J, with 7 bases between. CDR3 sequence: CSVRDANYGYTF. DNA for the CDR3: TGCAGCGTTAGGGATGCTAACTATGGCTACACCTTC. The whole variable domain, remainder taken from reference TRBV29-1 and TRBJ1-2, is SAVISQKPSRDICQRGTSLTIQCQVDSQVTMMFWYRQQPGQSLTLIATANQGSEATYESGFVIDKFPISRPNLTFSTLTVSNMSPEDSSIYLCSVRDANYGYTFGSGTRLTVV.

This clonotype has a handful of counts. The chain combines TRBV14 with TRBJ2-7; TRBD1 might be the D (6 bases). Germline CDR1 reads SGHDN; CDR2 reads FVKESK. The ends were cut back, 1 base at V and 4 bases at J, with 14 bases in the middle. The CDR3 is 15 amino acids. CDR3 loop: CASSQVAGQRYEQYF. The CDR3 DNA reads as TGTGCCAGCAGCCAAGTTGCTGGACAGAGGTACGAGCAGTACTTC. Supplemented by reference TRBV14 and TRBJ2-7, the full variable domain reads EAGVTQFPSHSVIEKGQTVTLRCDPISGHDNLYWYRRVMGKEIKFLLHFVKESKQDESGMPNNRFLAERTGGTYSTLKVQPAELEDSGVYFCASSQVAGQRYEQYFGPGTRLTVT.

The chain is built from TRBV29-1 and TRBJ2-7; 9 nucleotides align to TRBD2. J was trimmed by 2 bases and V by 4 bases; bases with no gene match: 3. The CDR3 runs to 13 residues. Germline V gene data show CDR1 as SQVTM and CDR2 as ANQGSEA. CDR3: CSVGPSGAYEQYF. In nucleotides, the CDR3 is TGCAGCGTTGGTCCTAGCGGGGCCTACGAGCAGTACTTC.

This clonotype was observed once. The gene calls are TRBV29-1 and TRBJ1-2; TRBD1 might be the D (5 bases). The CDR3 sequence is 12 residues long. Germline lookup yields CDR1 SQVTM and CDR2 ANQGSEA. Trimming took off 1 base at V and 7 bases at J, with 10 bases between the two ends. CDR3 coding DNA: TGCAGCGTTGAAGTAGGAGGGGTTGGCTACACCTTC. Protein sequence: CSVEVGGVGYTF.

The V and J genes are TRBV18 and TRBJ2-1, with 8 bases identical to TRBD1. CDR3 length equals 15 residues. Germline loops: CDR1 KGHSH, CDR2 LQKENI. The ends lost 6 bases at V and 8 bases at J; junction bases unmatched: 12. As DNA, the CDR3 is TGTGCCAGCTCTCCCTATGGGACAGGCGTCGATGAGCAGTTCTTC. Protein sequence: CASSPYGTGVDEQFF. Full variable domain (remainder filled in from reference TRBV18 and TRBJ2-1): NAGVMQNPRHLVRRRGQEARLRCSPMKGHSHVYWYRQLPEEGLKFMVYLQKENIIDESGMPKERFSAEFPKEGPSILRIQQVVRGDSAAYFCASSPYGTGVDEQFFGPGTRLTVL.

The V call is TRBV6-4, the J call TRBJ2-5; D gene ambiguous. V was shortened by 7 bases and J by 11 bases, with 26 bases between the two germline ends. This CDR3 is 15 amino acids long. Germline lookup yields CDR1 MRHNA and CDR2 SNTAGT. CDR3 nucleotides: TGTGCCAGCAAGCGAGAGTCGAGTTCTTACAATGAGCAGTACTTC. It yields the protein CASKRESSSYNEQYF.

In this sample, this clonotype turned up many times. The chain joins TRBV29-1 to TRBJ2-1; tentatively, D is TRBD1 or TRBD2 (5 bases each). Germline V gives CDR1 SQVTM, CDR2 ANQGSEA. CDR3 length: 17 residues. V was clipped by 0 bases and J by 2 bases, with 17 bases between them. This chain's CDR3 is CSVEDRGGTITYNEQFF. CDR3 bases: TGCAGCGTTGAAGATCGTGGGGGTACAATAACCTACAATGAGCAGTTCTTC.

About this clonotype: Mismatch with germline at one junction end may stem from a read error. The chain uses TRBV7-2 and TRBJ2-7, with 12 bases aligning to TRBD2. Germline V gives CDR1 SGHTA, CDR2 FQGNSA. This CDR3 is 12 amino acids long. Here the CDR3 reads CARSSGLAGLYF. DNA for the CDR3: TGTGCCCGCAGCTCCGGACTAGCGGGATTGTACTTC.

The rearrangement joins TRBV11-2 to TRBJ1-6; D is unclear. The germline CDR1 and CDR2 sequences are SGHAT and FQNNGV. This CDR3 is 12 amino acids long. The V end lost 8 bases, the J end lost 5 bases, and 7 bases lay between the germline ends. CDR3 residues: CASGRNNSPLHF. CDR3 nucleotides: TGTGCCAGCGGACGGAATAATTCACCCCTCCACTTT. The whole variable domain, remainder taken from reference TRBV11-2 and TRBJ1-6, is EAGVAQSPRYKIIEKRQSVAFWCNPISGHATLYWYQQILGQGPKLLIQFQNNGVVDDSQLPKDRFSAERLKGVDSTLKIQPAKLEDSAVYLCASGRNNSPLHFGNGTRLTVT.

This clonotype was picked up a small number of times. The chain has TRBV29-1 and TRBJ2-4; maybe TRBD2 (6 bases). The CDR3 loop spans 13 amino acids. Germline V gene sequence: CDR1 SQVTM, CDR2 ANQGSEA. Between the trimmed V and J ends, which lost 7 bases and 13 bases, there was a span of 23 bases. The CDR3 here is CSAWTDTRLEQYF. As DNA, the CDR3 is TGCAGCGCGTGGACGGACACAAGACTAGAGCAGTACTTC.